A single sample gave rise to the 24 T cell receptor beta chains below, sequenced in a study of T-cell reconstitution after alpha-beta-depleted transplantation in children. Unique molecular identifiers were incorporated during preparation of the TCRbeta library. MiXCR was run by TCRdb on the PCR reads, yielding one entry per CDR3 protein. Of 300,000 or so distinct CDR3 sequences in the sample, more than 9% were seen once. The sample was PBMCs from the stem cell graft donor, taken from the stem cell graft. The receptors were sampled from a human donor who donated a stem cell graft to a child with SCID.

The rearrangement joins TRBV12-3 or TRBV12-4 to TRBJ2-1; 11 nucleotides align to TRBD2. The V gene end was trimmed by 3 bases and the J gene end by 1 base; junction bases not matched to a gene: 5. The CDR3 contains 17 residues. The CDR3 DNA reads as TGTGCCAGCAGTTTTTTGCCTAGCGGGGGGTCCTACAATGAGCAGTTCTTC. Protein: CASSFLPSGGSYNEQFF.

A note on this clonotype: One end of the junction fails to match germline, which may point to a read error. The CDR3 DNA follows: TGCGCCAGCAGCAAAGACGCAGCGAACACCGGGGAGCTGTTTTTT. Amino acid sequence: CASSKDAANTGELFF. V usage is TRBV4-3 and J usage is TRBJ2-2, with D unclear. Germline values: CDR1 LGHNA, CDR2 YSLEER. The CDR3 consists of 15 residues.

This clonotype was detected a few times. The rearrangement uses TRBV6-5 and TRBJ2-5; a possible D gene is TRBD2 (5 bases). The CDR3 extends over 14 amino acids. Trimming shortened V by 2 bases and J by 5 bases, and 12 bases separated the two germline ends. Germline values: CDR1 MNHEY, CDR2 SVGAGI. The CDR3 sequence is CASSYNGEGETQYF. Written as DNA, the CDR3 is TGTGCCAGCAGTTACAACGGGGAAGGGGAGACCCAGTACTTC.

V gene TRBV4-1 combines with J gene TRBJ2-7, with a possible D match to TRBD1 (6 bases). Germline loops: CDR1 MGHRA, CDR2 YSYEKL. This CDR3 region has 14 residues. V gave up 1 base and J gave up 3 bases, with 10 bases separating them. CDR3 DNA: TGCGCCAGCAGCCAAGGGGACATAGGCTACGAGCAGTACTTC. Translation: CASSQGDIGYEQYF.

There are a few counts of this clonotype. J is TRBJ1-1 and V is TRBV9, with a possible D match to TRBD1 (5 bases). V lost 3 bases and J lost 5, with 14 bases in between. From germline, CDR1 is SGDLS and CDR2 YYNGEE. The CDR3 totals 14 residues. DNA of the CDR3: TGTGCCAGCAGCGCGGGGACCTTGGGGACTGAAGCTTTCTTT. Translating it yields CASSAGTLGTEAFF.

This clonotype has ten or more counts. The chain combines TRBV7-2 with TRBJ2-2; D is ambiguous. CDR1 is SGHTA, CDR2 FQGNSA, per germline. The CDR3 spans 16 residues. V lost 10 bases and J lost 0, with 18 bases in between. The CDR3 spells CAIKVGSAANTGELFF. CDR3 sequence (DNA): TGTGCCATCAAAGTGGGCTCCGCAGCGAACACCGGGGAGCTGTTTTTT. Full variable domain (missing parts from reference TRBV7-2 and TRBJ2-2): GAGVSQSPSNKVTEKGKDVELRCDPISGHTALYWYRQSLGQGLEFLIYFQGNSAPDKSGLPSDRFSAERTGGSVSTLTIQRTQQEDSAVYLCAIKVGSAANTGELFFGEGSRLTVL.

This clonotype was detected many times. The CDR3 sequence is CASSPTGNEQFF. CDR3 nucleotide sequence: TGTGCCAGCAGTCCAACAGGGAATGAGCAGTTCTTC. The rearrangement uses TRBV27 and TRBJ2-1; D is perhaps TRBD1 (6 bases). The CDR3 consists of 12 residues. In germline, CDR1 is MNHEY, CDR2 SMNVEV (reference sequence). Deletions cut 5 bases from V and 7 bases from J, with 9 bases between.

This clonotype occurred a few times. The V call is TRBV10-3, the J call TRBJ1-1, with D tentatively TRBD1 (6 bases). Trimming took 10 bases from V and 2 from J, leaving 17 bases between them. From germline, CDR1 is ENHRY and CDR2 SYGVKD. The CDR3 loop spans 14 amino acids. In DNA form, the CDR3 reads TGTGCCACCGAGCTTGGAGGGGGAAACACTGAAGCTTTCTTT. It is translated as CATELGGGNTEAFF.

As DNA, the CDR3 is TGTGCCACGACTCCACATGCGGGACAGGGGGCGAATGAGCAGTTCTTC. It is translated as CATTPHAGQGANEQFF. The chain recombines TRBV6-2 or TRBV6-3 with TRBJ2-1; 12 bases fit TRBD1. This CDR3 region has 16 residues. V was pared by 10 bases and J by 7 bases, with 14 bases of the junction left unmatched. The germline gives CDR1 MNHEY, CDR2 SVGEGT.

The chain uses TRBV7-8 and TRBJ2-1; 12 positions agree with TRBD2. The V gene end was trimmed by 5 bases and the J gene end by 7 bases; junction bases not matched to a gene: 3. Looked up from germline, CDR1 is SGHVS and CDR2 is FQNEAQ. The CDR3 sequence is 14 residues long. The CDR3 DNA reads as TGTGCCAGCAGCGGGACTAGCGGGTTGAATGAGCAGTTCTTC. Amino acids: CASSGTSGLNEQFF.

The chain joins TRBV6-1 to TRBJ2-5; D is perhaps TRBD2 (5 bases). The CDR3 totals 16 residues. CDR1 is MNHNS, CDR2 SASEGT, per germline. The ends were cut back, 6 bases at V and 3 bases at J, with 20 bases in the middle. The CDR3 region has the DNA TGTGCCAGCAGCCCTGGGTCTAGAGGGAAGGAAGAGACCCAGTACTTC. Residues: CASSPGSRGKEETQYF.

DNA for the CDR3: TGTGCCAGCAGCTTAGATACAGGAAACGGGAGGAAACTGTTTTTT. Its translation: CASSLDTGNGRKLFF. The V and J genes are TRBV11-2 and TRBJ1-4; tentative D call: TRBD1 (5 bases). Germline V gene sequence: CDR1 SGHAT, CDR2 FQNNGV. The CDR3 spans 15 residues. V lost 0 bases and J 11 bases, leaving 16 bases between the germline ends.

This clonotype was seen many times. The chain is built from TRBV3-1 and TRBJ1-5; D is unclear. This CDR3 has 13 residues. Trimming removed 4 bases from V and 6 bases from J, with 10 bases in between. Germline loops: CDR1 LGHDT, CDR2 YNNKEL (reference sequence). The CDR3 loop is CASSPGPIQPQHF. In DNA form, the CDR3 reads TGTGCCAGCAGCCCCGGGCCGATTCAGCCCCAGCATTTT.

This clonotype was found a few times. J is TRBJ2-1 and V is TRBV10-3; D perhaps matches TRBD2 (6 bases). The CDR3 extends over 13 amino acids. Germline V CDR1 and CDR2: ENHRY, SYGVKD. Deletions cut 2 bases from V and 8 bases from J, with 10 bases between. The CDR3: CAISEGREDEQFF. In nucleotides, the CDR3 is TGTGCCATCAGTGAGGGCAGGGAGGATGAGCAGTTCTTC.

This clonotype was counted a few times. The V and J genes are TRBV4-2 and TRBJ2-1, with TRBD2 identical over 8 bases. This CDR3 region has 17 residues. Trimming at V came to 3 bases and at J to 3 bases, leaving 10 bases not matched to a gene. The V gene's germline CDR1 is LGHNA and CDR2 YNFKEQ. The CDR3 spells CASSQPGTGGDYNEQFF. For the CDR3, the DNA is TGTGCCAGCAGCCAGCCGGGTACGGGGGGGGACTACAATGAGCAGTTCTTC.

DNA of the CDR3: TGTGCCACCAGCATCCTAGCGGGGGGTACAGATACGCAGTATTTT. As protein: CATSILAGGTDTQYF. This chain connects TRBV15 to TRBJ2-3, with 11 bases identical to TRBD2. Trimming at V came to 4 bases and at J to 3 bases, leaving 3 bases not matched to a gene. In germline, CDR1 is LNHNV, CDR2 YYDKDF (reference sequence). The CDR3 spans 15 residues.

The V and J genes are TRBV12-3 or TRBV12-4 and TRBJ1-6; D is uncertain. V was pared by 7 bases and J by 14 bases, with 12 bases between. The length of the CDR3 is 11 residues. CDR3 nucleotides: TGTGCCAGCACCCTACGTAGGACCCTCCACTTT. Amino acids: CASTLRRTLHF.

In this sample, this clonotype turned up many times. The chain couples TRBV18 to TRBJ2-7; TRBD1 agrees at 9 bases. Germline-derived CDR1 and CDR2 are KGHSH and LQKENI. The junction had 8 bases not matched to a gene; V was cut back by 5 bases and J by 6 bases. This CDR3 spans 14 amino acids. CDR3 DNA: TGTGCCAGCTCAACAGGACAGGGGAGCGGCGAGCAGTACTTC. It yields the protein CASSTGQGSGEQYF.

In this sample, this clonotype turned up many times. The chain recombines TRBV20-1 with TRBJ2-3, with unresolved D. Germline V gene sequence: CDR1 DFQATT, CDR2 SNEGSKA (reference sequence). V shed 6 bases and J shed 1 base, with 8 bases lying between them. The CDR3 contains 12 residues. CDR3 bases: TGCAGTGCCGGCTCGGGCACAGATACGCAGTATTTT. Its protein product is CSAGSGTDTQYF.

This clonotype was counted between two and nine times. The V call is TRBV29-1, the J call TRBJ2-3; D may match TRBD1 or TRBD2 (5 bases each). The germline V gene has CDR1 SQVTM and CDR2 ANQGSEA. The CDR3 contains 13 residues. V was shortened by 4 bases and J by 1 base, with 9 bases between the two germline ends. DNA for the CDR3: TGCAGCGTTGCCAGGGACCGCACAGATACGCAGTATTTT. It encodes CSVARDRTDTQYF.

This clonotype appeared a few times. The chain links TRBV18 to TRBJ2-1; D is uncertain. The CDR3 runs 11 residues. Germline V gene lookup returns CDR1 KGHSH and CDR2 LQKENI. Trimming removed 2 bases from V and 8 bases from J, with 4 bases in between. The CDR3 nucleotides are TGTGCCAGCTCACCATTCCATGAGCAGTTCTTC. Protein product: CASSPFHEQFF. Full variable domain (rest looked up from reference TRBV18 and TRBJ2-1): NAGVMQNPRHLVRRRGQEARLRCSPMKGHSHVYWYRQLPEEGLKFMVYLQKENIIDESGMPKERFSAEFPKEGPSILRIQQVVRGDSAAYFCASSPFHEQFFGPGTRLTVL.

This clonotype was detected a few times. The CDR3 loop is CASSPARDRFNQPQHF. The CDR3, as DNA: TGTGCCAGCAGTCCAGCTCGAGACAGGTTCAATCAGCCCCAGCATTTT. This chain joins TRBV7-2 and TRBJ1-5; possibly TRBD1 for D (6 bases). Germline CDR1 reads SGHTA; CDR2 reads FQGNSA. Trimming cost V 6 bases and J 3 bases, with 18 bases left between them. This CDR3 has 16 amino acids.

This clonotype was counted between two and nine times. CDR3 DNA: TGTGCCAGCAGCTTGGAGGGACTAGCGGCAGGGGAGCAGTTCTTC. Its translation is CASSLEGLAAGEQFF. The chain couples TRBV5-5 to TRBJ2-1, with 11 nucleotides matching TRBD2. V trimming: 0 bases; J trimming: 10 bases; junction bases outside the gene matches: 6. In germline, CDR1 is SGHKS, CDR2 YYEKEE (reference sequence). CDR3 length: 15 residues.

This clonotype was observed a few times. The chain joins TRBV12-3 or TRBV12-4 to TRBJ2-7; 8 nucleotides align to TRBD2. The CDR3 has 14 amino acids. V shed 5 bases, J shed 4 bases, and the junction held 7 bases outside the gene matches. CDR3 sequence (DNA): TGTGCCAGCAGTCCTCGACAGCGGGGGTACGAGCAGTACTTC. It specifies CASSPRQRGYEQYF.